This paragraph reports one T cell receptor beta chain. Its specificity is unknown. One end of the junction does not line up with germline, which may come from a read error. These data belong to a study of vaccination and CD4 T cells after COVID-19. The sample's treatment: approximately 10-day PBMC culture with coronavirus spike peptide pools or control peptides (ViraFEST assay). CDR1 and CDR2 from the germline V gene are MNHEY and SMNVEV (reference sequence). This CDR3 is built from 18 residues. Sequence data for DNA of cultured CD4+ T cells were generated by the Oncomine TCR Beta short-read assay. Extraction of genomic DNA was performed on cultured CD4+ T cells. Each CDR3 protein is one row after TCRdb ran MiXCR on the PCR reads. The table has fewer than 20,000 distinct CDR3 sequences, approximately 67% seen once; the top ten hold roughly a sixth.

V and J are TRBV27 and TRBJ2-2, with 10 bases fitting TRBD1. Material for sequencing was CD4+ T cells from blood, cultured in vitro. This clonotype originated in a human donor who had recovered from COVID-19. CDR3 bases: TGTGCCAGCAGCCCCCATATTTGGGACAGGGGTTTCACCGGGAAGCTGTTTTTT. Translated: CASSPHIWDRGFTGKLFF.